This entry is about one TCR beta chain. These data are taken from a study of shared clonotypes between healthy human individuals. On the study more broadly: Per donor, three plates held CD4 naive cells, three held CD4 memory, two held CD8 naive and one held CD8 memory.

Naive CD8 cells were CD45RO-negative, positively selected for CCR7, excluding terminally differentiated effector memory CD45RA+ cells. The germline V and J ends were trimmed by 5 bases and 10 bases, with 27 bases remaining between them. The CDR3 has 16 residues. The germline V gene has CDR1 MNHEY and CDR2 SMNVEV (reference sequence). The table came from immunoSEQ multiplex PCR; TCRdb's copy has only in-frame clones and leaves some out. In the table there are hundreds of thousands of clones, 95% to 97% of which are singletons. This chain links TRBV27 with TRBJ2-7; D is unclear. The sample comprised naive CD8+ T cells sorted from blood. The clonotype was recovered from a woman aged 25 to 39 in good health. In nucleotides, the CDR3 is TGTGCCAGCAGTCCTCAGTCGCTGGCTTGGCCTTCGGATCAGTACTTC. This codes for CASSPQSLAWPSDQYF.